The 30 T cell receptor beta chains reported below all come from one sample, sequenced in a study of beta chain features in type 1 diabetes. Regarding the study as a whole: Moderate but significant shortening of TCRB CDR3s was recorded in all four CD4+ subsets from Type 1 diabetes patients.

No antigen is known for these receptors. Expressed TCRB transcripts were sequenced because the entire RNA isolate underwent reverse transcription. Clones were read by immunoSEQ multiplex PCR, and TCRdb kept only the in-frame ones, dropping some. This table holds around 280,000 clones, approximately 15% found once. The source material was naive CD4+ T cells from blood. Source of these receptors: a man aged 18 to 29 with type 1 diabetes.

Here the CDR3 reads CASSPWTSEYNEQFF. The CDR3 nucleotides are TGTGCCAGCAGTCCATGGACTAGCGAGTACAATGAGCAGTTCTTC. The chain carries TRBV28 and TRBJ2-1, with 9 bases lining up with TRBD2. Germline loops: CDR1 MDHEN, CDR2 SYDVKM. V was pared by 5 bases and J by 4 bases, with 6 bases of the junction left unmatched. This CDR3 is built from 15 residues.

This clone was observed a few times. The chain combines TRBV21-1 with TRBJ2-7; TRBD1, the table's D call, was not compared with the DNA. TRBV21-1 is classified as a pseudogene. CDR3 length: 13 amino acids. The CDR3 loop is CASSKVTVTEQYF. The CDR3 DNA sequence: TGTGCCAGCAGCAAAGTGACAGTGACTGAGCAGTACTTC.

This clone was observed a few times. The chain joins TRBV5-1 to TRBJ2-7; 8 nucleotides align to TRBD2. There are 14 residues in the CDR3. Germline lookup yields CDR1 SGHRS and CDR2 YFSETQ. The V gene end was trimmed by 4 bases and the J gene end by 3 bases; junction bases not matched to a gene: 6. For the CDR3, the DNA is TGCGCCAGCAGCCACGGGGGGGCCGTCTACGAGCAGTACTTC. This gives the protein CASSHGGAVYEQYF.

This clone was seen only a few times. The V call is TRBV4-3, the J call TRBJ1-1; 7 bases map to TRBD1. V lost 1 base, J lost 0 bases, and 8 bases stayed unmatched. This CDR3 spans 17 amino acids. From germline, CDR1 is LGHNA and CDR2 YSLEER. The CDR3 DNA reads TGCGCCAGCAGCCAAGTTGCAGGGGGGCTAATGAACACTGAAGCTTTCTTT. As protein: CASSQVAGGLMNTEAFF.

In this sample, this clone turned up a few times. The chain has TRBV2 and TRBJ1-2; 8 positions agree with TRBD1. Trimming removed 8 bases from V and 0 bases from J; junction bases left unmatched: 11. Germline lookup yields CDR1 SNHLY and CDR2 FYNNEI. The CDR3 spans 16 residues. The CDR3: CASDFDRGSTNYGYTF. CDR3 sequence (DNA): TGTGCCAGCGACTTTGACAGGGGATCGACTAACTATGGCTACACCTTC.

The rearrangement joins TRBV30 to TRBJ1-3; 11 bases line up with TRBD1. Germline values: CDR1 GTSNPN, CDR2 SVGIG (reference sequence). The J segment lost 7 bases and the V segment lost 5 bases, leaving 4 bases of the junction unmatched. The CDR3 runs to 13 residues. CDR3 loop: CAWGQGAANTIYF. The CDR3 nucleotides are TGTGCCTGGGGACAGGGGGCCGCTAACACCATATATTTT.

This clone was seen a handful of times. The rearrangement joins TRBV9 to TRBJ2-2, with 12 bases lining up with TRBD2. CDR3 length: 14 amino acids. V was clipped by 7 bases and J by 5 bases; unmatched bases: 3. Looked up from germline, CDR1 is SGDLS and CDR2 is YYNGEE. The CDR3 DNA sequence: TGTGCCAGCTCGCTAGCGGGGGGGACCGGGGAGCTGTTTTTT. Amino acid sequence: CASSLAGGTGELFF.

This chain links TRBV5-1 with TRBJ2-7; possibly TRBD1 for D (5 bases). Germline CDR1 and CDR2: SGHRS and YFSETQ. The CDR3 is 15 residues long. Trimming pared 0 bases from V and 7 bases from J, leaving 17 bases between. The CDR3 sequence is CASSLDGRGAQEQYF. DNA for the CDR3: TGCGCCAGCAGCTTGGATGGGCGTGGGGCCCAAGAGCAGTACTTC.

This clone was recorded a few times. The chain couples TRBV9 to TRBJ2-3; a possible D gene is TRBD2 (5 bases). From germline, CDR1 is SGDLS and CDR2 YYNGEE. The V end was cut by 4 bases, the J end by 10 bases, with 19 bases between. The CDR3 totals 14 residues. The CDR3 nucleotides read TGTGCCAGCAGCTCCCCCGGTGCGGGTTGGGCGCAGTATTTT. Its protein is CASSSPGAGWAQYF.

The table lists this clone with a few counts. The genes are TRBV4-3 and TRBJ2-5, with 7 nucleotides matching TRBD2. V lost 2 bases to trimming and J lost 0 bases; unmatched junction nucleotides: 3. Per the germline V gene, CDR1 is LGHNA and CDR2 is YSLEER. There are 15 residues in the CDR3. The CDR3 sequence: CASSQLGGNQETQYF. The CDR3 coding sequence is TGCGCCAGCAGCCAACTCGGGGGGAACCAAGAGACCCAGTACTTC.

This clone was detected a few times. V and J are TRBV7-9 and TRBJ2-7; a weak D match, TRBD1 (7 bases). The length of the CDR3 is 15 residues. Trimming cost V 2 bases and J 3 bases, with 14 bases left between them. Germline CDR1 reads SEHNR; CDR2 reads FQNEAQ (reference sequence). CDR3 in DNA: TGTGCCAGCAGCTTATCGGCAGGGGGGAGCTACGAGCAGTACTTC. Residues: CASSLSAGGSYEQYF.

The rearrangement joins TRBV29-1 to TRBJ2-2, with 10 bases lining up with TRBD1. Germline values: CDR1 SQVTM, CDR2 ANQGSEA. The CDR3 has 14 amino acids. Losses at the gene ends were 5 bases for V and 8 bases for J; bases not matched to a gene: 8. The CDR3 is CSVPGTGVFGELFF. CDR3 coding DNA: TGCAGCGTTCCCGGGACAGGGGTCTTTGGGGAGCTGTTTTTT.

The rearrangement uses TRBV4-2 and TRBJ1-2; the match to TRBD1 covers 7 bases. Germline values: CDR1 LGHNA, CDR2 YNFKEQ. The CDR3 has 15 residues. V was clipped by 4 bases and J by 1 base; unmatched bases: 6. CDR3 region: CASSLGTAINYGYTF. CDR3 nucleotides: TGTGCCAGCAGCCTTGGGACAGCTATTAACTATGGCTACACCTTC.

The J gene is TRBJ2-3, the V gene TRBV7-9; 10 positions agree with TRBD2. This CDR3 has 18 residues. Germline-derived CDR1 and CDR2 are SEHNR and FQNEAQ (reference sequence). The junction had 12 bases not matched to a gene; V was cut back by 6 bases and J by 0 bases. CDR3 bases: TGTGCCAGCAGTACCCTGAGCGGGGGGGCCTCTAGCACAGATACGCAGTATTTT. Its protein is CASSTLSGGASSTDTQYF. The variable domain in full, with the rest retrieved from reference TRBV7-9 and TRBJ2-3, is DTGVSQNPRHKITKRGQNVTFRCDPISEHNRLYWYRQTLGQGPEFLTYFQNEAQLEKSRLLSDRFSAERPKGSFSTLEIQRTEQGDSAMYLCASSTLSGGASSTDTQYFGPGTRLTVL.

This sequence joins TRBV5-5 and TRBJ2-7; 11 nucleotides align to TRBD2. The CDR3 runs to 14 residues. The ends lost 4 bases at V and 3 bases at J; junction bases unmatched: 3. Germline V lookup: CDR1 SGHKS, CDR2 YYEKEE (reference sequence). CDR3 coding DNA: TGTGCCAGCAGCGCGGGACTAGCGGACTACGAGCAGTACTTC. Encoded protein: CASSAGLADYEQYF.

This clone has just a few counts. The CDR3 loop reads CASRKTGTNQPQHF. The CDR3, as DNA: TGTGCCAGCAGGAAGACGGGAACCAATCAGCCCCAGCATTTT. V is TRBV2 and J is TRBJ1-5; D is ambiguous. Deletions cut 6 bases from V and 3 bases from J, with 12 bases between. The CDR3 length is 14 residues. The germline V gene has CDR1 SNHLY and CDR2 FYNNEI.

V usage is TRBV11-2 and J usage is TRBJ2-7; possibly TRBD2 for D (5 bases). The V end was cut by 1 base, the J end by 5 bases, with 12 bases between. The CDR3 is 14 amino acids. Germline V gives CDR1 SGHAT, CDR2 FQNNGV. For the CDR3, the DNA is TGTGCCAGCAGCTTAGGCTCGGGGTTCAACGAGCAGTACTTC. Its protein is CASSLGSGFNEQYF.

The CDR3 loop reads CSVEELLVVPNEQFF. CDR3 nucleotide sequence: TGCAGCGTTGAAGAGTTACTAGTTGTACCCAATGAGCAGTTCTTC. The V and J genes are TRBV29-1 and TRBJ2-1; tentatively, D is TRBD2 (5 bases). Germline CDR1 and CDR2: SQVTM and ANQGSEA. The CDR3 runs 15 residues. The V and J ends lost 0 bases and 6 bases respectively, with 15 bases between them.

The rearrangement links TRBV7-9 to TRBJ2-7; possible D gene TRBD2, 6 bases. Trimming took off 1 base at V and 5 bases at J, with 15 bases between the two ends. The CDR3 loop spans 15 amino acids. Germline V gives CDR1 SEHNR, CDR2 FQNEAQ (reference sequence). CDR3: CASSLGWGDLHEQYF. CDR3 nucleotide sequence: TGTGCCAGCAGCTTAGGTTGGGGGGACCTGCACGAGCAGTACTTC.

J is TRBJ2-7 and V is TRBV2, with D possibly TRBD1 on 5 matching bases. The CDR3 extends over 15 amino acids. V was clipped by 6 bases and J by 0 bases, with 15 bases between them. CDR1 and CDR2 from the germline V gene are SNHLY and FYNNEI. The CDR3 DNA reads TGTGCCAGCAGGGAACTGACAGAGAGCTCCTACGAGCAGTACTTC. This sequence encodes CASRELTESSYEQYF.

The chain employs TRBV1 and TRBJ2-5; TRBD2, as called in the table, went unchecked against the DNA. TRBV1 corresponds to a pseudogene. The CDR3 has 14 amino acids. The CDR3 DNA reads as TGCACCAGCAGCCAGCCGGGACTAGAAGAGACCCAGTACTTC. It encodes CTSSQPGLEETQYF.

The chain uses TRBV5-6 and TRBJ2-3; possibly TRBD2 for D (6 bases). V was shortened by 1 base and J by 0 bases, with 9 bases between the two germline ends. This CDR3 has 15 amino acids. The germline V gene encodes CDR1 SGHDT and CDR2 YYEEEE. CDR3 sequence (DNA): TGTGCCAGCAGCTTGTTAGCGGAGAGCACAGATACGCAGTATTTT. Protein: CASSLLAESTDTQYF.

This clone was found once. The rearrangement joins TRBV18 to TRBJ1-2; 7 bases line up with TRBD1. The trim removed 8 bases at V and 2 bases at J, leaving 8 bases unmatched. The CDR3 runs 14 residues. Germline lookup yields CDR1 KGHSH and CDR2 LQKENI. In DNA, the CDR3 is TGTGCCAGCAGGCCGGGACAGACAAACTATGGCTACACCTTC. It is translated as CASRPGQTNYGYTF.

The rearrangement uses TRBV6-5 and TRBJ2-5, with D perhaps TRBD2 (7 bases). CDR3 size: 14 residues. The ends were cut back, 4 bases at V and 4 bases at J, with 13 bases in the middle. Germline-derived CDR1 and CDR2 are MNHEY and SVGAGI. Written as DNA, the CDR3 is TGTGCCAGCAGTTTCGACCGGGGGGCAGAGACCCAGTACTTC. This encodes CASSFDRGAETQYF.

V is TRBV30 and J is TRBJ1-3; tentatively, D is TRBD1 (5 bases). Germline CDR1 GTSNPN, CDR2 SVGIG (reference sequence). The CDR3 spans 14 residues. Trimming took off 0 bases at V and 2 bases at J, with 8 bases between the two ends. CDR3 residues: CAWSVGGAGNTIYF. The CDR3 nucleotides read TGTGCCTGGAGTGTGGGGGGAGCTGGAAACACCATATATTTT.

The rearrangement uses TRBV18 and TRBJ2-7; 7 bases map to TRBD2. Trimming removed 3 bases from V and 7 bases from J; junction bases left unmatched: 6. Germline lookup yields CDR1 KGHSH and CDR2 LQKENI. The length of the CDR3 is 13 residues. The DNA for the CDR3 is TGTGCCAGCTCACCCGGGACTAAGTGGGAGCAGTACTTC. Translation: CASSPGTKWEQYF.

This clone occurred a few times. CDR3 sequence: CASSLGESGYEQYF. The CDR3 nucleotides read TGTGCCAGCAGCTTAGGAGAGTCGGGATACGAGCAGTACTTC. This chain links TRBV7-9 with TRBJ2-7, with a tentative D call TRBD2 (5 bases). The germline V and J ends were trimmed by 1 base and 4 bases, with 11 bases remaining between them. The CDR3 runs to 14 residues. Germline loops: CDR1 SEHNR, CDR2 FQNEAQ (reference sequence).

This clone has just a few counts. Written as DNA, the CDR3 is TGTGCCAGCAGCTTGGGAAGGGGTGGCTACACCTTC. Its translation is CASSLGRGGYTF. J is TRBJ1-2 and V is TRBV5-6; possibly TRBD1 for D (5 bases). Per the germline V gene, CDR1 is SGHDT and CDR2 is YYEEEE. The CDR3 is made up of 12 amino acids. Trimming removed 0 bases from V and 7 bases from J, with 7 bases in between.

J is TRBJ2-5 and V is TRBV2; 11 bases map to TRBD1. Germline trimming cut 4 bases from V and 5 bases from J; bases unmatched to any gene: 3. CDR3 length equals 14 residues. The germline gives CDR1 SNHLY, CDR2 FYNNEI. CDR3 nucleotides: TGTGCCAGCAGTGGGACAGGGGGCGATGAGACCCAGTACTTC. It encodes CASSGTGGDETQYF.

This clone has only a few counts. In DNA form, the CDR3 reads TGTGCCAGCTCACTGTTAGCATCCCTCCAAGAGACCCAGTACTTC. It codes for CASSLLASLQETQYF. The chain joins TRBV18 to TRBJ2-5, with D hard to call. This CDR3 comprises 15 residues. V was shortened by 4 bases and J by 1 base, with 13 bases between the two germline ends. Germline values: CDR1 KGHSH, CDR2 LQKENI.